The rows below give T cell receptor beta chains drawn from one sample of a study of esophageal squamous cell carcinoma under preoperative chemotherapy. TCRdb analysed the PCR reads with MiXCR anew, one entry per CDR3 protein. Of about 32,000 distinct CDR3 sequences in the sample, about half were seen once. Specimen collection occurred from a patient given preoperative chemotherapy. These receptors all stem from a human donor with esophageal squamous cell carcinoma. The donor label of this sample is uncertain. CDR3s include the opening cysteine and the closing phenylalanine or tryptophan. D genes are given only for firm matches. Part of the rows lack a size; the others show once, few, many or a class for expanded clones.

size	V	J	D	CDR3	DNA
few	TRBV4-1	TRBJ2-2	TRBD2	CASNSGGAGTGELFF	TGCGCCAGTAATAGCGGGGGGGCCGGCACCGGGGAGCTGTTTTTT
-	TRBV7-2	TRBJ2-5	-	CASSSGRCAGRKTLYF	TGTGCCAGCAGCTCCGGGCGGTGCGCCGGTCGGAAGACCCTGTACTTC
-	TRBV10-3	TRBJ2-5	-	CAGSAGRDHETQYF	TGTGCGGGGAGCGCGGGCCGAGACCACGAGACCCAGTACTTT
few	TRBV7-6	TRBJ2-3	-	CASSFGLIDTQYF	TGTGCCAGCAGCTTCGGACTTATTGATACGCAGTATTTT
-	TRBV10-2	TRBJ2-4	-	CGGSGRRAIDTQYF	TGCGGCGGCTCGGGGCGACGAGCCATAGACACGCAGTACTTC
-	TRBV6-1	TRBJ2-7	-	CASTPDKSYEQYF	TGTGCCAGCACCCCGGACAAATCCTACGAGCAGTACTTC
many	TRBV7-2	TRBJ2-5	-	CASKDGVGDNEQYF	TGTGCCAGCAAAGACGGGGTAGGCGACAATGAGCAGTACTTC
-	TRBV7-7	TRBJ2-5	TRBD1	CASSRTGGPETQLF	TGTGCTAGCAGCCGTACAGGGGGGCCAGAGACCCAGCTTTTC
many	TRBV19	TRBJ2-3	-	CASSTSGGASTDTQYF	TGTGCCAGTAGTACCAGTGGGGGGGCGAGCACAGATACGCAGTATTTT
many	TRBV6-5	TRBJ2-5	-	CASSYGTEYNEQYF	TGTGCCAGCAGTTACGGTACGGAATACAATGAGCAGTACTTC
-	TRBV6-8	TRBJ2-5	TRBD1	CASSRPGTVLQETQYF	TGTGCCAGCAGTAGACCCGGGACAGTACTCCAAGAGACCCAGTACTTC
many	TRBV7-2	TRBJ2-7	TRBD1	CASSWTGGPRRHEQYF	TGTGCCAGCAGCTGGACAGGGGGCCCAAGACGGCACGAGCAGTACTTC
-	TRBV11-3	TRBJ2-3	TRBD2	CASSVEAGSGDVDTQYF	TGTGCCAGCAGCGTGGAAGCCGGGAGCGGGGACGTAGATACGCAGTATTTC
-	TRBV11-1	TRBJ2-5	-	CASGSTGGRSKDTQYF	TGTGCCAGCGGGTCGACCGGCGGCCGGAGCAAAGATACGCAGTACTTT
large	TRBV6-6	TRBJ2-3	TRBD1	CASSRNQGDGADTQYF	TGTGCCAGCAGTCGCAACCAGGGGGACGGGGCAGATACGCAGTATTTT
-	TRBV4-2	TRBJ2-5	-	CASTPLGGSGADTQYF	TGTGCCAGCACCCCACTTGGGGGCTCCGGGGCGGATACCCAGTACTTC
few	TRBV7-2	TRBJ1-6	-	CASRGAPGDNSPLHF	TGTGCCAGCAGAGGAGCACCAGGAGATAATTCACCCCTCCACTTT
few	TRBV7-6	TRBJ2-5	-	CASSLLIQETQYF	TGTGCCAGCAGCCTTTTAATCCAAGAGACCCAGTACTTC
many	TRBV7-9	TRBJ1-1	-	CASSLSGNTEAFF	TGTGCCAGCAGCTTGTCGGGGAACACTGAAGCTTTCTTT
-	TRBV6-1	TRBJ2-3	-	CASSEWGGGGTETQYF	TGTGCCAGCAGTGAATGGGGGGGCGGGGGCACAGAGACCCAGTATTTC
few	TRBV12-3/TRBV12-4	TRBJ2-2	TRBD2	CASSLASLSGGASTGALYF	TGTGCCAGCAGTTTAGCGTCCCTTAGCGGGGGAGCGAGCACAGGTGCGCTGTATTTT
-	TRBV7-7	TRBJ2-1	TRBD2	CASSPREGLPETQFF	TGTGCTAGCAGCCCCAGGGAGGGGCTGCCAGAGACCCAGTTCTTC
-	TRBV7-2	TRBJ2-1	-	CASSAPGDPTEQFF	TGTGCCAGCAGCGCTCCGGGAGACCCCACCGAGCAGTTCTTC
many	TRBV7-2	TRBJ2-7	-	CASSLTGYEQYF	TGTGCCAGCAGCTTGACAGGTTACGAGCAGTACTTC
-	TRBV6-1	TRBJ2-3	-	CASIAGSGDLSTDTQYF	TGTGCCAGCATCGCGGGTAGCGGAGACCTCAGCACAGATACGCAGTATTTT
-	TRBV7-2	TRBJ2-5	-	CARGLAGRHQDTQYF	TGTGCCAGGGGGCTTGCGGGCCGGCACCAAGATACCCAGTATTTC
-	TRBV12-3/TRBV12-4	TRBJ2-3	-	CASSLGQGVGAGGTDTQYF	TGTGCCAGCAGTTTAGGGCAGGGGGTCGGGGCGGGAGGTACAGATACGCAGTATTTT
-	TRBV7-9	TRBJ2-3	-	CAGSAGDGGGTQYF	TGTGCCGGCAGCGCGGGCGATGGGGGCGGGACGCAGTACTTT
many	TRBV7-2	TRBJ2-5	TRBD1	CASSLIQGETQYF	TGTGCCAGCAGCTTAATACAGGGGGAGACCCAGTACTTC
-	TRBV12-3/TRBV12-4	TRBJ2-5	TRBD2	CASGAPGGGATETQYF	TGTGCCAGCGGGGCGCCTGGCGGGGGGGCCACAGAGACCCAGTACTTC
-	TRBV7-8	TRBJ2-4	TRBD2	CAGSGGGGLDIQYF	TGTGCCGGCAGCGGGGGCGGGGGGCTAGACATTCAGTACTTC
-	TRBV7-2	TRBJ2-5	TRBD2	CASSLGSGRRTQYF	TGTGCCAGCAGCTTAGGTAGCGGGAGACGGACCCAGTACTTC
-	TRBV7-3	TRBJ2-7	-	CASSSSGPAGYEQYF	TGTGCCAGCAGCTCCAGCGGGCCCGCGGGGTACGAGCAGTACTTC
-	TRBV11-3	TRBJ2-7	-	CASSPPRLGRYEQYF	TGTGCCAGCAGCCCGCCTCGACTAGGAAGGTACGAGCAGTACTTC
many	TRBV7-6	TRBJ2-5	-	CASRPGTTREETQYF	TGTGCCAGCAGACCCGGGACGACAAGAGAAGAGACCCAGTACTTC
medium-sized	TRBV7-3	TRBJ2-2	TRBD1	CASSLKGTANTGELFF	TGTGCCAGCAGCTTAAAGGGGACAGCGAACACCGGGGAGCTGTTTTTT
few	TRBV12-3/TRBV12-4	TRBJ2-1	TRBD1	CASSRDSNTYNEQFF	TGTGCCAGCAGTAGGGACAGCAACACCTACAATGAGCAGTTCTTC
-	TRBV20-1	TRBJ2-3	-	CSATLGITDTQYF	TGCAGTGCTACCCTAGGCATAACAGATACGCAGTATTTT
once	TRBV7-8	TRBJ2-5	TRBD2	CACGGLAGGPGETQYF	TGTGCCTGCGGGGGCCTAGCGGGCGGGCCCGGTGAGACGCAGTACTTC
once	TRBV7-6	TRBJ2-2	-	CASSPGSTEALYF	TGTGCCAGCAGCCCCGGGAGCACCGAGGCGCTGTATTTT
once	TRBV7-6	TRBJ2-5	-	CASSFVRGASQLF	TGTGCCAGCAGCTTTGTACGGGGAGCGTCCCAGCTCTTC
-	TRBV7-2	TRBJ2-7	TRBD2	CASSFPGGYEQYF	TGTGCCAGCAGCTTTCCGGGAGGCTACGAGCAGTACTTC
few	TRBV27	TRBJ2-4	-	CASSLSLVPNEQYF	TGTGCCAGCAGTTTATCTTTGGTCCCTAATGAGCAGTACTTC
-	TRBV7-6	TRBJ2-5	-	CASSAAVEGRDQETQYF	TGTGCCAGCAGCGCCGCGGTCGAGGGCCGTGACCAAGAGACCCAGTACTTC
-	TRBV11-3	TRBJ2-7	TRBD1	CASSRTIQGWYEQYF	TGTGCCAGCAGCCGGACGATACAGGGGTGGTACGAGCAGTACTTC
-	TRBV7-2	TRBJ2-7	TRBD2	CASSLDGLGGGAENTQYF	TGTGCCAGCAGCTTAGATGGACTGGGGGGGGGAGCCGAGAACACGCAGTACTTC
-	TRBV11-3	TRBJ2-4	TRBD2	CASSCEAGPGAKDMQYF	TGTGCCAGCAGCTGCGAAGCGGGGCCAGGAGCCAAAGATATGCAGTACTTC
-	TRBV7-3	TRBJ2-3	TRBD2	CASSSSAGGSDTQYF	TGTGCCAGCAGCTCTTCAGCGGGGGGGTCAGATACGCAGTATTTT
-	TRBV7-3	TRBJ1-2	-	CASSPSVSNYGYTF	TGTGCCAGCAGCCCCTCGGTATCTAACTATGGCTACACCTTC
large	TRBV7-2	TRBJ2-1	-	CASSSHANRADEQFF	TGTGCCAGCAGCTCTCACGCCAACAGGGCCGATGAGCAGTTCTTC
-	TRBV7-8	TRBJ2-3	-	CASSRLGGVNTDTLYF	TGTGCCAGCAGCCGCCTAGGGGGGGTGAACACAGATACGCTGTATTTT
-	TRBV20-1	TRBJ2-1	TRBD2	CSAQEGAGGLYNEQFF	TGCAGTGCCCAAGAGGGAGCGGGGGGGCTCTACAATGAGCAGTTCTTC
many	TRBV7-2	TRBJ2-1	-	CASSLKGSTYNEQFF	TGTGCCAGCAGCTTAAAAGGGAGTACCTACAATGAGCAGTTCTTC
-	TRBV12-3/TRBV12-4	TRBJ2-4	TRBD2	CASSATGGGATNIQYF	TGTGCCAGCAGCGCCACGGGGGGGGGCGCCACAAATATTCAGTACTTC
many	TRBV7-2	TRBJ1-1	TRBD1	CASSPRRTGRNTEAFF	TGTGCCAGCAGCCCCCGCCGGACAGGGAGGAACACTGAAGCTTTCTTT
-	TRBV6-5	TRBJ2-1	-	CASSYSGGLYNEQFF	TGTGCCAGCAGTTACTCAGGAGGGTTGTACAATGAGCAGTTCTTC
-	TRBV7-2	TRBJ2-4	-	CAGSGWGGAGIQYF	TGTGCGGGGAGCGGGTGGGGCGGGGCAGGCATCCAGTACTTC
few	TRBV7-2	TRBJ2-7	TRBD1	CASSRDRGYEQYF	TGTGCCAGCAGCAGGGACAGGGGTTACGAGCAGTACTTC
once	TRBV7-9	TRBJ2-4	TRBD2	CASSGGGGGRGAKNTQYF	TGTGCCAGCAGCGGCGGGGGGGGCGGGAGGGGAGCCAAAAACACTCAGTACTTC